This passage covers 14 T cell receptor beta chains from one sample sequenced in a study of shared clonotypes between healthy human individuals. TCRdb's table, derived via immunoSEQ multiplex PCR, lists solely in-frame clones and lacks some. Of more than 1,200,000 clones in the sample, approximately 98.5% are singletons; the top ten hold approximately 0.4%. The specimen sequenced was naive CD4+ T cells sorted from blood. Stated subset: CD45RA+ positively selected. The receptors were gathered from a young man in good health.

This sequence joins TRBV10-3 and TRBJ1-2; the match to TRBD1 covers 7 bases. The CDR3 runs 13 residues. The germline V gene has CDR1 ENHRY and CDR2 SYGVKD. V dropped 4 bases and J dropped 8; count of bases not matched to a gene: 7. CDR3 in DNA: TGTGCCATCAGTGGAAATCAGGGGGGCGGCTACACCTTC. Residues: CAISGNQGGGYTF.

The chain carries TRBV27 and TRBJ2-1; 9 nucleotides align to TRBD1. Losses at the gene ends were 2 bases for V and 8 bases for J; bases not matched to a gene: 7. The CDR3 is 15 amino acids. Germline V gene sequence: CDR1 MNHEY, CDR2 SMNVEV (reference sequence). The CDR3 region is CASSLMGRDRDEQFF. The DNA for the CDR3 is TGTGCCAGCAGTTTAATGGGCAGGGACAGGGATGAGCAGTTCTTC.

The chain is built from TRBV5-8 and TRBJ1-5, with D possibly being TRBD1 (6 bases). From germline, CDR1 is SGHTS and CDR2 YDEGEE. The length of the CDR3 is 15 residues. The V end lost 3 bases, the J end lost 4 bases, and 14 bases lay between the germline ends. This CDR3 reads CASSSTGLGNQPQHF. CDR3 bases: TGTGCCAGCAGCTCGACAGGCCTCGGGAATCAGCCCCAGCATTTT.

V usage is TRBV18 and J usage is TRBJ1-2; no firm D call. The germline CDR1 and CDR2 sequences are KGHSH and LQKENI. V lost 4 bases and J lost 6, with 12 bases in between. The CDR3 extends over 13 amino acids. The CDR3 here is CASSLLASDGYTF. The CDR3 DNA follows: TGTGCCAGCTCACTCCTCGCATCAGATGGCTACACCTTC.

The V and J genes are TRBV7-6 and TRBJ1-1, with a tentative D call TRBD1 (5 bases). The CDR3 has 18 residues. Between the trimmed V and J ends, which lost 4 bases and 0 bases, there was a span of 21 bases. Germline V gene sequence: CDR1 SGHVS, CDR2 FNYEAQ. In DNA form, the CDR3 reads TGTGCCAGCAGCTCACGGGGGGTTTCAATCAACATGAACACTGAAGCTTTCTTT. Protein sequence: CASSSRGVSINMNTEAFF.

The CDR3 sequence: CSVEGTSGRHETQYF. The CDR3 bases are TGCAGCGTTGAAGGGACTAGCGGGAGGCATGAGACCCAGTACTTC. V usage is TRBV29-1 and J usage is TRBJ2-5, with 14 bases identical to TRBD2. Germline loops: CDR1 SQVTM, CDR2 ANQGSEA. The junction had 3 bases not matched to a gene; V was cut back by 1 base and J by 5 bases. The length of the CDR3 is 15 residues.

This clone was seen a single time. The V gene is TRBV5-4, the J gene TRBJ2-3, with 9 bases lining up with TRBD1. Germline V gene data show CDR1 as SGHNT and CDR2 as YYREEE (reference sequence). Trimming at V came to 3 bases and at J to 5 bases, leaving 7 bases not matched to a gene. This CDR3 is built from 15 residues. DNA of the CDR3: TGTGCCAGCAGCTCCAAGACAGGGGGTTTAGATACGCAGTATTTT. Protein: CASSSKTGGLDTQYF.

The V and J genes are TRBV5-4 and TRBJ2-5; TRBD2 agrees at 8 bases. Germline loops: CDR1 SGHNT, CDR2 YYREEE (reference sequence). Losses at the gene ends were 1 base for V and 5 bases for J; bases not matched to a gene: 10. CDR3 length: 16 amino acids. The chain's CDR3 is CASSLKAGDSFETQYF. As DNA, the CDR3 is TGTGCCAGCAGCTTGAAAGCGGGAGATTCCTTTGAGACCCAGTACTTC.

This chain connects TRBV18 to TRBJ2-7; TRBD1 might be the D (6 bases). CDR1 and CDR2 from the germline V gene are KGHSH and LQKENI. V lost 3 bases to trimming and J lost 0 bases, with 12 bases between them. This CDR3 has 15 amino acids. The DNA for the CDR3 is TGTGCCAGCTCACCTATCAACAGGGTCTCCTACGAGCAGTACTTC. Protein sequence: CASSPINRVSYEQYF.

This clone has just a few counts. The chain recombines TRBV28 with TRBJ2-7; no clear D. V shed 4 bases and J shed 5 bases, with 12 bases lying between them. The CDR3 is 13 residues long. CDR1 is MDHEN, CDR2 SYDVKM, per germline. The CDR3 is CASSSNPRHEQYF. The CDR3 region has the DNA TGTGCCAGCAGTTCGAATCCACGTCACGAGCAGTACTTC.

The sample holds one count of this clone. The chain links TRBV7-3 to TRBJ2-2, with D possibly being TRBD2 (6 bases). The germline CDR1 and CDR2 sequences are SGHTA and FQGTGA. The CDR3 runs 16 residues. V lost 5 bases, J lost 5 bases, and 18 bases lay in between. The CDR3, as DNA: TGTGCCAGCAGCCCGCGTACGGGGGTGAATACCGGGGAGCTGTTTTTT. It specifies CASSPRTGVNTGELFF.

The chain uses TRBV7-2 and TRBJ1-5; D possibly corresponds to TRBD1 (6 bases). V gave up 7 bases and J gave up 2 bases, with 12 bases separating them. The CDR3 length is 14 residues. Germline CDR1 and CDR2: SGHTA and FQGNSA. The CDR3 sequence: CASNARGGNQPQHF. The CDR3 DNA follows: TGTGCCAGCAACGCCAGGGGTGGCAATCAGCCCCAGCATTTT.

This clone was recorded only once. This chain connects TRBV7-2 to TRBJ2-1, with 8 bases fitting TRBD2. The CDR3 runs to 18 residues. Germline-derived CDR1 and CDR2 are SGHTA and FQGNSA. V was clipped by 0 bases and J by 4 bases; unmatched bases: 11. Here the CDR3 DNA reads TGTGCCAGCAGCTTAGCCCCTCCTAGCGGGTTAAGGTACAATGAGCAGTTCTTC. Translating gives CASSLAPPSGLRYNEQFF.

This sequence joins TRBV30 and TRBJ2-3; unclear D gene. This CDR3 has 13 amino acids. Between the trimmed V and J ends, which lost 3 bases and 6 bases, there was a span of 13 bases. The germline gives CDR1 GTSNPN, CDR2 SVGIG (reference sequence). The CDR3 sequence is CAWRRPPLDTQYF. In DNA form, the CDR3 reads TGTGCCTGGAGGAGGCCCCCCCTGGATACGCAGTATTTT. The whole variable domain, remainder taken from reference TRBV30 and TRBJ2-3, is SQTIHQWPATLVQPVGSPLSLECTVEGTSNPNLYWYRQAAGRGLQLLFYSVGIGQISSEVPQNLSASRPQDRQFILSSKKLLLSDSGFYLCAWRRPPLDTQYFGPGTRLTVL.